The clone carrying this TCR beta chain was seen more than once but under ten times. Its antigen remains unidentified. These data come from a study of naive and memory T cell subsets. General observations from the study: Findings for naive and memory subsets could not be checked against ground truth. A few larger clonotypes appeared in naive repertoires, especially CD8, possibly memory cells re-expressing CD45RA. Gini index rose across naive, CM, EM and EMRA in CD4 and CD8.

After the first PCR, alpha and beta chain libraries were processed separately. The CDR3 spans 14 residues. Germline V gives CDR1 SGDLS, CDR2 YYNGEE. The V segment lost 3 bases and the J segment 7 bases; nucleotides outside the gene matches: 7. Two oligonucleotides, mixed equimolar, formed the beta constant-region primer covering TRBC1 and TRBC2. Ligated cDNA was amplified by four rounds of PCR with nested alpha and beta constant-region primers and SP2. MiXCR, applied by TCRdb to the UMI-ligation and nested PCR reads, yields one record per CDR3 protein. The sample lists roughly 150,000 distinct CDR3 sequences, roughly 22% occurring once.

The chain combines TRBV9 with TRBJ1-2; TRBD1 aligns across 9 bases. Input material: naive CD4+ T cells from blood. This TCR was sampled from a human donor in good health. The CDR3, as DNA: TGTGCCAGCAGCGCTGCGCGGGACAGGGTTGGCTACACCTTC. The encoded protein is CASSAARDRVGYTF.